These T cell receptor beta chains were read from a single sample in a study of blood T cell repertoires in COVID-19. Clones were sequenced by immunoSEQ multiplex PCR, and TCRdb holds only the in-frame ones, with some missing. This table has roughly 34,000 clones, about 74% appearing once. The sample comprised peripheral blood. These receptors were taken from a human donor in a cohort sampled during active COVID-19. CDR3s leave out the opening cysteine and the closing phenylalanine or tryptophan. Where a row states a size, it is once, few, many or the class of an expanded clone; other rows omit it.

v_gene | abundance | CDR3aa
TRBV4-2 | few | ASSQGTVNTGELF
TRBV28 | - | ASSARGISGNTIY
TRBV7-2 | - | ASSLRGGLAFDNEQF
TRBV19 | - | ASSPRLAGVGNEQF
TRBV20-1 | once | SASYRDSNYEQY
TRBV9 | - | ASSVVQGGPGELF
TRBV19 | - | ASSMGTGFSYNEQF
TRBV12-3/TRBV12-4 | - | ASSLGGSTEAF
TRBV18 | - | ASSPLDVASTDTQY
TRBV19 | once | ASSVQGLPGELF
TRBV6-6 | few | ASSYLATGFGYEQY
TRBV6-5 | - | ASSSGTYLLQH
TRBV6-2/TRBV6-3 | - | ASSLYTGELF
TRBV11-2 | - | ASSLGGMRYEQY
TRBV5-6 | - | ASSFPASGVRAGANVLT
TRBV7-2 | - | ASSSRTQGTGELF
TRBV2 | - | ASSEGLGGFLKEPQH
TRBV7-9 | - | ASSPEGGVGATNEKLF
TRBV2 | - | ASTGTGSLLGEQF
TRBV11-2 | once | ASSFQNSYEQY
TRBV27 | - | ASSATGTRSYEQY
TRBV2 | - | ASSDSRGGTQY
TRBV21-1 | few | ASSMGTSGEETQY
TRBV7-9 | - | ASTFSGGVGTEAF
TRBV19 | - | ASRAGETQY
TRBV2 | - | ASSSGTGVEKLF
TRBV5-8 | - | ASSTGSLLAKNIQY
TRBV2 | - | ASRKTGQGYNEQF
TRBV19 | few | ASSIRDREVGYT
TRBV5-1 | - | ASSSGQLVYNEQF
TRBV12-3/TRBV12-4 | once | ASSLARETQY
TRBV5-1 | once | ASRTSGTSYEQY
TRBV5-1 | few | ASSHQALAGTTDTQY
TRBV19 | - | ASTPFLVNQPQH
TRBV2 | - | ASNEREENEQF
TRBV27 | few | ASSLSRNMNTEAF
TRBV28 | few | ASRSNLPTGGAGTGEQY
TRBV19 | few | ASSIQGLAGQETQY
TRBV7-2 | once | ASSRDRAHSPLH
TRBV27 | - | ASSLRSTAAQY
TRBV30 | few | AWSVPPGQGYGYT
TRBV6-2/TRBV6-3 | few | ASSPTGFEQY
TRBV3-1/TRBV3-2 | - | ASSQGTTSGLGTDTQY
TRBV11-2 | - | ASSNRDRVGGTEAF
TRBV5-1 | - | ASSLAGPSFGYT
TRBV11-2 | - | ASSRGAQALRGQPQH
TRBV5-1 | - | ASSYGQGIGTDTQY
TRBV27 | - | ASSLSSAGAYEQY
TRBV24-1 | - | ATSDSGTDPTYTQY
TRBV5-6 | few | ASTPTGSQETQY